This T cell receptor beta chain was identified during a study of low-dose radiotherapy and immunotherapy resistance in tumors. This CDR3 contains 13 residues. Germline values: CDR1 DFQATT, CDR2 SNEGSKA (reference sequence). Losses at the gene ends were 5 bases for V and 8 bases for J; bases not matched to a gene: 8. This clonotype was recorded many times. Covering alpha and beta chains, TRAV- and TRBV-specific primers were used for the first-strand cDNA. TCRs were amplified for about 18 PCR cycles with a constant-region primer and V-primer adapter. TCRdb called the reads again in MiXCR, with one record for every CDR3 protein. The top ten hold 2.5% to 3.5% of the sample, which has under 90,000 distinct CDR3 sequences, about a sixth seen once. Time point here: before trial treatment. Those eligible were patients bearing advanced solid tumors lacking tumor-infiltrating lymphocytes.

The sequencing used PBMCs, collected before treatment. This chain uses TRBV20-1 with TRBJ2-1, with 8 bases identical to TRBD1. This TCR came from a male donor with prostate cancer. The CDR3 DNA reads as TGCAGTGCTCGCTCTGACAGGGGCGATGAGCAGTTCTTC. The encoded protein is CSARSDRGDEQFF.